This T cell receptor (beta chain) was identified during a study of cytomegalovirus exposure and HLA in healthy donors. The study's findings and limits: The HLA-A and HLA-B alleles of most subjects were reportedly predicted accurately from TCR beta sequences.

Comments on this clone: Antigen unknown.

The CDR3 consists of 15 residues. V lost 1 base and J 6 bases, leaving 12 bases between the germline ends. The germline V gene encodes CDR1 SGHVS and CDR2 FQNEAQ. PCR involved 60 Vbeta and 13 Jbeta primers. Data came from immunoSEQ multiplex PCR; TCRdb stores just in-frame clones and leaves some out. The sample includes 200,000 or so clones, 70% to 80% of them seen just once. The clonotype originates from a man in his forties in good health and CMV-seronegative. The V gene is TRBV7-8, the J gene TRBJ2-2, with TRBD1 as a possible D gene (6 bases). The sample comprised PBMCs. CDR3 amino acids: CASSLGQGLAGELFF. In DNA, the CDR3 is TGTGCCAGCAGCTTAGGGCAGGGGCTAGCCGGGGAGCTGTTTTTT.